A selection of T cell receptor beta chains follows, all from one sample in a study of post-analysis software for immune sequencing data. One entry per CDR3 protein results from TCRdb running MiXCR on the PCR reads. Seen here are about 770,000 distinct CDR3 sequences, 35% to 55% observed once, and the top ten hold roughly 4.5%. The sample taken for sequencing was blood. These receptors all stem from a girl between 10 and 17 years old with multiple sclerosis. Each CDR3 is given with its conserved first and last residue. The D gene is left open where the match is weak. The size of a clone is reported for some rows only, either as once, few or many, or as a class for expanded clones.

D gene: NA; clone size: NA; J gene: TRBJ1-1; V gene: TRBV20-1; CDR3 DNA: TGCAGTGCTTACTCTAACAGGGAGTATGCGGTGAGAGCTTTCTTT; CDR3 protein: CSAYSNREYAVRAFF
D gene: TRBD1; clone size: NA; J gene: TRBJ2-2; V gene: TRBV29-1; CDR3 DNA: TGCAGCGTTATGACAGGGGTGGACGGGGAGCTGTTTTTT; CDR3 protein: CSVMTGVDGELFF
D gene: TRBD2; clone size: once; J gene: TRBJ2-3; V gene: TRBV24-1; CDR3 DNA: TGTGCCACCAGTGCCGCACTAGCGCCTAGCACAGATACGCAGTATTTT; CDR3 protein: CATSAALAPSTDTQYF
D gene: TRBD1; clone size: NA; J gene: TRBJ1-2; V gene: TRBV7-9; CDR3 DNA: TGTGCTAGCAGCTTAGCGAGCACAGGGGAAGGTTACACCTTC; CDR3 protein: CASSLASTGEGYTF
D gene: NA; clone size: NA; J gene: TRBJ1-2; V gene: TRBV7-2; CDR3 DNA: TGTGCCAACAGCTTAGCGAAGGACTATGGCTACACCTTC; CDR3 protein: CANSLAKDYGYTF
D gene: NA; clone size: many; J gene: TRBJ2-1; V gene: TRBV29-1; CDR3 DNA: TGCAGCGTGGCCCACAATGAGCAGTTCTTC; CDR3 protein: CSVAHNEQFF
D gene: NA; clone size: NA; J gene: TRBJ1-2; V gene: TRBV28; CDR3 DNA: TGTGCCAGCAGCCCTACCCTCGGGTGGGCCACATCGGCGGCTAACTATGGCTACACCTTC; CDR3 protein: CASSPTLGWATSAANYGYTF
D gene: NA; clone size: NA; J gene: TRBJ2-7; V gene: TRBV20-1; CDR3 DNA: TGCAGTGCTAGACAGGACTCCTACGAGCAGTACTTC; CDR3 protein: CSARQDSYEQYF
D gene: NA; clone size: NA; J gene: TRBJ2-7; V gene: TRBV2; CDR3 DNA: TGTGCCAGCAGTGACAGGGACCAGGCCGAGGAGCAGTACTTC; CDR3 protein: CASSDRDQAEEQYF
D gene: NA; clone size: once; J gene: TRBJ2-5; V gene: TRBV7-9; CDR3 DNA: TGTGCCAGCAGCTCCTCTTTGCTGGGGGAGACCCAGTACTTC; CDR3 protein: CASSSSLLGETQYF
D gene: TRBD2; clone size: NA; J gene: TRBJ2-7; V gene: TRBV12-3/TRBV12-4; CDR3 DNA: TGTGCCAGCAGTTTATCACCACGCGGACTAGCGGGAACCCACGAGCAGTACTTC; CDR3 protein: CASSLSPRGLAGTHEQYF
D gene: NA; clone size: NA; J gene: TRBJ2-5; V gene: TRBV5-1; CDR3 DNA: TGCGCCAGCAGCTTGACAGGGTTTGGAGAGACCCAGTACTTC; CDR3 protein: CASSLTGFGETQYF
D gene: NA; clone size: NA; J gene: TRBJ1-2; V gene: TRBV3-1; CDR3 DNA: TGTGCCAGCAGCCAAAGCCGAGGTGGGGGCTGGGATGGCTACACCTTC; CDR3 protein: CASSQSRGGGWDGYTF
D gene: NA; clone size: few; J gene: TRBJ2-1; V gene: TRBV7-9; CDR3 DNA: TGTGCCAGCAGCCCCTCCCCGGACCCTAGGGGGGATGAGCAGTTCTTC; CDR3 protein: CASSPSPDPRGDEQFF
D gene: NA; clone size: NA; J gene: TRBJ2-5; V gene: TRBV5-1; CDR3 DNA: TGCGCCAACAGCAAACAAGAGACCCAGTACTTC; CDR3 protein: CANSKQETQYF
D gene: TRBD1; clone size: NA; J gene: TRBJ1-2; V gene: TRBV6-1; CDR3 DNA: TGTGCCAGCAGTGAAGTGACAGGGAGATACTATGGCTACACCTTC; CDR3 protein: CASSEVTGRYYGYTF
D gene: NA; clone size: NA; J gene: TRBJ1-5; V gene: TRBV19; CDR3 DNA: TGTGCCAGTAGTCCTAACAGCGATAGCAATCAGCCCCAGCATTTT; CDR3 protein: CASSPNSDSNQPQHF
D gene: TRBD1; clone size: many; J gene: TRBJ2-7; V gene: TRBV12-3/TRBV12-4; CDR3 DNA: TGTGCCAGCAGTTGGGGACAGTCCTACGAGCAGTACTTC; CDR3 protein: CASSWGQSYEQYF
D gene: NA; clone size: few; J gene: TRBJ1-1; V gene: TRBV6-5; CDR3 DNA: TGTGCCAGCACCAGAGACCCTTCTGGGGACACTGAAGCTTTCTTT; CDR3 protein: CASTRDPSGDTEAFF
D gene: NA; clone size: few; J gene: TRBJ1-2; V gene: TRBV7-9; CDR3 DNA: TGTGCCAGCAGCTTCGGACAGAACTATGGCTACACCTTC; CDR3 protein: CASSFGQNYGYTF
D gene: NA; clone size: NA; J gene: TRBJ1-1; V gene: TRBV6-2/TRBV6-3; CDR3 DNA: TGTGCCAGCAGCTTCAAGATTGCGGATGAAGCTTTCTTT; CDR3 protein: CASSFKIADEAFF
D gene: NA; clone size: NA; J gene: TRBJ2-1; V gene: TRBV29-1; CDR3 DNA: TGCACGGTCACTAGGTCAGTTGGGTCCAATGAGCAGTTCTTC; CDR3 protein: CTVTRSVGSNEQFF
D gene: NA; clone size: NA; J gene: TRBJ2-7; V gene: TRBV6-1; CDR3 DNA: TGTGCCAGCAGTGAGGAAATATGCGCCGAGCAGTACTTC; CDR3 protein: CASSEEICAEQYF
D gene: NA; clone size: NA; J gene: TRBJ2-5; V gene: TRBV11-2; CDR3 DNA: TGTGCCAGCAGGTTGCTGGCCCGGGAGACCCAGTACTTC; CDR3 protein: CASRLLARETQYF
D gene: NA; clone size: few; J gene: TRBJ2-4; V gene: TRBV28; CDR3 DNA: TGTGCCAGCAGTCCCAACCGGGGGAGGCTGGCCAAAAACATTCAGTACTTC; CDR3 protein: CASSPNRGRLAKNIQYF
D gene: NA; clone size: few; J gene: TRBJ1-4; V gene: TRBV7-9; CDR3 DNA: TGTGCCAGCAGCCAAGACTCGGGCAATGAAAAACTGTTTTTT; CDR3 protein: CASSQDSGNEKLFF
D gene: TRBD2; clone size: few; J gene: TRBJ2-1; V gene: TRBV5-1; CDR3 DNA: TGCGCCAGCAGCCTCCACCGCCCCGGGACTAGCGGGTACAATGAGCAGTTCTTC; CDR3 protein: CASSLHRPGTSGYNEQFF
D gene: TRBD1; clone size: few; J gene: TRBJ2-7; V gene: TRBV28; CDR3 DNA: TGTGCCAGCAGGCTTACAACGGGACAGAGCTCCTACGAGCAGTACTTC; CDR3 protein: CASRLTTGQSSYEQYF
D gene: NA; clone size: NA; J gene: TRBJ2-3; V gene: TRBV20-1; CDR3 DNA: TGCAGTGCTAGCACCTTTGCGGGGAGCACAGATACGCAGTATTTT; CDR3 protein: CSASTFAGSTDTQYF
D gene: TRBD1; clone size: few; J gene: TRBJ1-2; V gene: TRBV7-9; CDR3 DNA: TGTGCCAGCAGCGGACAGGGCACTAACTATGGCTACACCTTC; CDR3 protein: CASSGQGTNYGYTF
D gene: TRBD1; clone size: few; J gene: TRBJ1-4; V gene: TRBV7-3; CDR3 DNA: TGTGCCAGCAGCCCGACAGGGGCTACTAATGAAAAACTGTTTTTT; CDR3 protein: CASSPTGATNEKLFF
D gene: NA; clone size: few; J gene: TRBJ2-3; V gene: TRBV11-2; CDR3 DNA: TGTGCCAGCAGCTTAGGCGCAGCGGAACCCACAGATACGCAGTATTTT; CDR3 protein: CASSLGAAEPTDTQYF
D gene: TRBD2; clone size: NA; J gene: TRBJ2-3; V gene: TRBV12-3/TRBV12-4; CDR3 DNA: TGTGCCAGCAGTTTAAGGGAGGGCCTCCCAGATACGCAGTATTTT; CDR3 protein: CASSLREGLPDTQYF
D gene: TRBD1; clone size: few; J gene: TRBJ1-2; V gene: TRBV27; CDR3 DNA: TGTGCCAGCAGTTCAACAATAGGGGGCGCTGGGGGCTACACCTTC; CDR3 protein: CASSSTIGGAGGYTF
D gene: NA; clone size: few; J gene: TRBJ2-7; V gene: TRBV28; CDR3 DNA: TGTGCCAGCGGTTTGACAGGACCCTCCTACGAGCAGTACTTC; CDR3 protein: CASGLTGPSYEQYF
D gene: NA; clone size: NA; J gene: TRBJ2-5; V gene: TRBV7-6; CDR3 DNA: TGTGCCAGCAGTCCCCTCTTCCCCTCTCCTGAAGAGACCCAGTACTTC; CDR3 protein: CASSPLFPSPEETQYF
D gene: NA; clone size: NA; J gene: TRBJ2-5; V gene: TRBV12-3/TRBV12-4; CDR3 DNA: TGTGCCAGCAGAACCGGGACCTCCCCAGAGACCCAGTACTTC; CDR3 protein: CASRTGTSPETQYF
D gene: TRBD2; clone size: NA; J gene: TRBJ2-7; V gene: TRBV4-2; CDR3 DNA: TGTGCCAGCAGCTACCAGCGGGAGTCCGGCGAGCAGTACTTC; CDR3 protein: CASSYQRESGEQYF
D gene: NA; clone size: NA; J gene: TRBJ2-7; V gene: TRBV30; CDR3 DNA: TGTGCCTGGAGTGTTGGCCCCTACGAGCAGTACTTC; CDR3 protein: CAWSVGPYEQYF
D gene: TRBD2; clone size: NA; J gene: TRBJ2-1; V gene: TRBV5-1; CDR3 DNA: TGCGCCAGCAGCTTGGGGGGACTAGCGGAGATTCCCTACAATGAGCAGTTCTTC; CDR3 protein: CASSLGGLAEIPYNEQFF
D gene: NA; clone size: NA; J gene: TRBJ2-7; V gene: TRBV9; CDR3 DNA: TGTGCCAGCAGCGTAGCGACTGGGCCCTACGAGCAGTACTTC; CDR3 protein: CASSVATGPYEQYF
D gene: TRBD1; clone size: NA; J gene: TRBJ2-7; V gene: TRBV29-1; CDR3 DNA: TGCAGCGTTGTGACAGGGAGCTACGAGCAGTACTTC; CDR3 protein: CSVVTGSYEQYF
D gene: TRBD2; clone size: NA; J gene: TRBJ2-1; V gene: TRBV10-3; CDR3 DNA: TGTGCCATCAGTGAGGCACTAGCGCCCCCCTACAATGAGCAGTTCTTC; CDR3 protein: CAISEALAPPYNEQFF
D gene: NA; clone size: once; J gene: TRBJ2-1; V gene: TRBV4-2; CDR3 DNA: TGTGCCAGCAGCCAGACCAGAAATGAGCAGTTCTTC; CDR3 protein: CASSQTRNEQFF
D gene: NA; clone size: many; J gene: TRBJ2-1; V gene: TRBV7-2; CDR3 DNA: TGTGCCAGCAGCCGCCTGGATGAGCAGTTCTTC; CDR3 protein: CASSRLDEQFF
D gene: NA; clone size: NA; J gene: TRBJ2-1; V gene: TRBV5-1; CDR3 DNA: TGCGCCAGCAGCTTGGAGTGGGGCGTGGATGAGCAGTTCTTC; CDR3 protein: CASSLEWGVDEQFF
D gene: NA; clone size: NA; J gene: TRBJ2-4; V gene: TRBV24-1; CDR3 DNA: TGTGCCACCAGTGATTGCCCGGGGCACCTAGCCAAAAACATTCAGTACTTC; CDR3 protein: CATSDCPGHLAKNIQYF
D gene: TRBD2; clone size: few; J gene: TRBJ2-1; V gene: TRBV6-2/TRBV6-3; CDR3 DNA: TGTGCCAGCAGCAGGGTAGCGGGAGCAATTGTCAATGAGCAGTTCTTC; CDR3 protein: CASSRVAGAIVNEQFF
D gene: NA; clone size: few; J gene: TRBJ1-5; V gene: TRBV6-5; CDR3 DNA: TGTGCCAGAGGGGGGGCGGAGTATAGCAATCAGCCCCAGCATTTT; CDR3 protein: CARGGAEYSNQPQHF
D gene: TRBD2; clone size: NA; J gene: TRBJ2-3; V gene: TRBV20-1; CDR3 DNA: TGCAGGGCCACTCGACGGGAGGGCGGGGCAGATACGCAGTATTTT; CDR3 protein: CRATRREGGADTQYF
D gene: NA; clone size: NA; J gene: TRBJ2-3; V gene: TRBV20-1; CDR3 DNA: TGCAGTGCTAGGCGCGCGGGCCGCACAGATACGCAGTATTTT; CDR3 protein: CSARRAGRTDTQYF
D gene: TRBD2; clone size: NA; J gene: TRBJ2-1; V gene: TRBV20-1; CDR3 DNA: TGCAGTGCTAGTACCCTATGGACTAGCGGGAGGGCGATGGTGGATGAGCAGTTCTTC; CDR3 protein: CSASTLWTSGRAMVDEQFF
D gene: NA; clone size: NA; J gene: TRBJ1-2; V gene: TRBV27; CDR3 DNA: TGTGCCAGCCGACCGGGCACCCCGGGGGGCTACACCTTC; CDR3 protein: CASRPGTPGGYTF